A single sample is the source of the 6 T cell receptor beta chains below, sequenced in a study of cytomegalovirus exposure and HLA in healthy donors. In the PCR, 60 Vbeta and 13 Jbeta primers were used. Profiled with immunoSEQ multiplex PCR; TCRdb holds only in-frame clones, not every one. The sample comprises roughly 100,000 clones, roughly 70% of which are singletons, and 11% rests with the top ten. What was sequenced was PBMCs. The receptors originated from a man aged 35 to 55 in good health and CMV-seropositive.

The gene calls are TRBV7-6 and TRBJ2-7, with a possible D match to TRBD1 (6 bases). CDR1 and CDR2 (germline): SGHVS, FNYEAQ. The CDR3 is made up of 15 amino acids. Trimming pared 5 bases from V and 3 bases from J, leaving 17 bases between. DNA for the CDR3: TGTGCCAGCAGCCTCAACAGGGAAACTGACTACGAGCAGTACTTC. Protein: CASSLNRETDYEQYF.

This clone turned up a few times. This CDR3 is CASSPGQGIYEQYV. The DNA for the CDR3 is TGTGCCAGCAGTCCGGGACAGGGAATCTACGAGCAGTACGTC. V gene TRBV6-5 combines with J gene TRBJ2-7; TRBD1 matches at 9 bases. Trimming removed 5 bases from V and 3 bases from J; junction bases left unmatched: 5. CDR1 is MNHEY and CDR2 is SVGAGI in the germline V gene. This CDR3 has 14 residues.

The chain combines TRBV10-1 with TRBJ2-1; perhaps TRBD2 as D (9 bases). The CDR3 has 16 amino acids. With 3 bases removed from V and 5 bases from J, the gap between germline ends came to 17 bases. CDR1 is WNHNN, CDR2 SYGVQD, per germline (reference sequence). This CDR3 reads CASSDPGGGRDNEQFF. For the CDR3, the DNA is TGCGCCAGCAGTGACCCAGGGGGCGGGAGGGACAATGAGCAGTTCTTC.

The V call is TRBV5-5, the J call TRBJ2-7, with 9 bases aligning to TRBD1. This CDR3 is built from 16 residues. Germline CDR1 is SGHKS and CDR2 is YYEKEE (reference sequence). V was pared by 4 bases and J by 2 bases, with 10 bases of the junction left unmatched. This chain's CDR3 is CASSPSGTGNPYEQYF. The CDR3 nucleotides read TGTGCCAGCAGCCCCTCCGGGACAGGGAATCCCTACGAGCAGTACTTC.

The chain recombines TRBV11-2 with TRBJ2-1; D remains ambiguous. The V end lost 5 bases, the J end lost 6 bases, and 14 bases lay between the germline ends. Germline V lookup: CDR1 SGHAT, CDR2 FQNNGV. This CDR3 has 14 residues. CDR3 loop: CASSPLRASNEQFF. Written as DNA, the CDR3 is TGTGCCAGCAGCCCTCTTCGAGCTAGCAATGAGCAGTTCTTC.

This clone was counted only a few times. The chain joins TRBV27 to TRBJ1-2; D perhaps matches TRBD1 (6 bases). Trimming removed 3 bases from V and 8 bases from J, with 13 bases in between. Germline CDR1 and CDR2: MNHEY and SMNVEV (reference sequence). The CDR3 extends over 13 amino acids. The CDR3 protein is CASSFRGAEGYTF. The CDR3 coding sequence is TGTGCCAGCAGTTTTCGGGGGGCGGAGGGCTACACCTTC.